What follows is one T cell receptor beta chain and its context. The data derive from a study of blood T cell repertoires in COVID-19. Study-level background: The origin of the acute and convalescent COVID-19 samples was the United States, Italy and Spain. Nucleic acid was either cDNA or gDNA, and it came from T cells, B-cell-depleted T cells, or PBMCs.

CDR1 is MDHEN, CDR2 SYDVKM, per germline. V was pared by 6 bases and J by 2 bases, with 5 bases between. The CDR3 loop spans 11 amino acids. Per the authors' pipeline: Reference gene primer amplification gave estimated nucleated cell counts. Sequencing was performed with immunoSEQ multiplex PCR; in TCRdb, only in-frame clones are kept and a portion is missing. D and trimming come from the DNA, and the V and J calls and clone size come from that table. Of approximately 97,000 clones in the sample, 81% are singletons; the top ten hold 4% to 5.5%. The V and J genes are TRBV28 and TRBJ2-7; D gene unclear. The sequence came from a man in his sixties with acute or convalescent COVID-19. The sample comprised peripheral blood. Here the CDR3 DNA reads TGTGCCAGCAGGGCAGCCTACGAGCAGTACTTC. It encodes CASRAAYEQYF.